This T cell receptor beta chain appears in the sequencing data of a study of control samples from healthy donors and cancer patients. The ends were cut back, 2 bases at V and 5 bases at J, with 13 bases in the middle. CDR1 and CDR2 from the germline V gene are LNHDA and SQIVND (reference sequence). The CDR3 length is 15 residues. The protocol was immunoSEQ multiplex PCR, while the TCRdb copy is restricted to in-frame clones and leaves out a portion. The repertoire holds approximately 86,000 clones, with over 90% as singletons. The chain couples TRBV19 to TRBJ2-1; D gene unclear. The material sequenced was blood. The receptor was derived from a woman younger than 45 in good health. The DNA for the CDR3 is TGTGCCAGTAGTATAATCGGTGTTTCCAACAATGAGCAGTTCTTC. Residues: CASSIIGVSNNEQFF.